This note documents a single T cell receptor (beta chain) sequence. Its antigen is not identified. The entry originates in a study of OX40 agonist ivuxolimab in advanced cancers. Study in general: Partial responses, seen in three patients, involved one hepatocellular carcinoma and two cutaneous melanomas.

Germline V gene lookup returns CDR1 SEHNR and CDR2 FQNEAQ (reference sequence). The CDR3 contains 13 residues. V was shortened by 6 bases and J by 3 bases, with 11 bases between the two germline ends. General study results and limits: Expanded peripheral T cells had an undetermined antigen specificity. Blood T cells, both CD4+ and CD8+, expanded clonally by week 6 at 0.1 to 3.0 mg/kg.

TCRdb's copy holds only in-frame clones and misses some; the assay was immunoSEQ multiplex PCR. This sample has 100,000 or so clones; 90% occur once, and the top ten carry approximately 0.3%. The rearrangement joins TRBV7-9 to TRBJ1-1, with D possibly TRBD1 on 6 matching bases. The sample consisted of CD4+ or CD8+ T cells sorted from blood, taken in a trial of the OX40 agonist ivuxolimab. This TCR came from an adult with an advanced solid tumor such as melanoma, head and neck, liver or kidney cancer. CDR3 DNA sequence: TGTGCCAGCAGTTACAGGGCCTACACTGAAGCTTTCTTT. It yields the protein CASSYRAYTEAFF.